One and the same sample provided the 11 T cell receptor beta chains below, sequenced in a study of blood T cell repertoires in COVID-19 (dated by TCRdb to between 2020 and 2021). The method behind the library was the immunoSEQ multiplex PCR assay. TCRdb took this table from immuneACCESS and kept in-frame rearrangements with V and J called. Such tables lack part of the clones; where checked against another copy, unresolved V genes explain under half of the gap, and the rest is unexplained. The sample includes 86,000 or so clones, with around 80% observed a single time. The top ten constitute 1.2% of the sample. The sequencing input was peripheral blood. The receptors derive from an elderly woman with acute or convalescent COVID-19.

This chain connects TRBV5-1 to TRBJ2-3; 8 bases agree with TRBD2. The germline V gene has CDR1 SGHRS and CDR2 YFSETQ. The CDR3 spans 16 residues. With V trimmed by 5 bases and J by 0 bases, 8 bases remained unmatched. CDR3 coding DNA: TGCGCCAGCAGAACTGGCACTAGCGGTAGCACAGATACGCAGTATTTT. It is translated as CASRTGTSGSTDTQYF. Drawing the rest from reference TRBV5-1 and TRBJ2-3, the complete variable domain is KAGVTQTPRYLIKTRGQQVTLSCSPISGHRSVSWYQQTPGQGLQFLFEYFSETQRNKGNFPGRFSGRQFSNSRSEMNVSTLELGDSALYLCASRTGTSGSTDTQYFGPGTRLTVL.

This clone showed up just a few times. The chain is built from TRBV19 and TRBJ1-2; D not certain. V lost 5 bases to trimming and J lost 5 bases, with 15 bases between them. CDR3 size: 14 residues. Germline V lookup: CDR1 LNHDA, CDR2 SQIVND (reference sequence). The CDR3 DNA reads TGTGCCAGTAGTGGTGTAGCCGAACCTTATGGCTACACCTTC. Protein: CASSGVAEPYGYTF.

The chain has TRBV11-2 and TRBJ2-3; D might be TRBD1 (5 bases). CDR1 is SGHAT and CDR2 is FQNNGV in the germline V gene. There are 14 residues in the CDR3. V lost 0 bases, J lost 5 bases, and 9 bases lay in between. The DNA for the CDR3 is TGTGCCAGCAGCTTAGATCGGCAGGGAGATACGCAGTATTTT. It encodes CASSLDRQGDTQYF.

In DNA form, the CDR3 reads TGTGCCAGCAGCCAAGATTTCAGGGTACAGGGGGCCGAAAAACTGTTTTTT. Translation gives CASSQDFRVQGAEKLFF. V usage is TRBV3-1 (or the pseudogene TRBV3-2) and J usage is TRBJ1-4; 9 nucleotides agree with TRBD1. Germline assignment: CDR1 LGHDT and CDR2 YNNKEL (reference sequence). This CDR3 is 17 amino acids long. V lost 0 bases and J lost 8; bases outside the gene matches: 10.

V and J are TRBV9 and TRBJ2-2; TRBD2 might be the D (5 bases). Germline V gene lookup returns CDR1 SGDLS and CDR2 YYNGEE. This CDR3 is 15 amino acids long. The germline V and J ends were trimmed by 6 bases and 5 bases, with 17 bases remaining between them. CDR3 sequence: CASTRGIFLTGELFF. CDR3 DNA sequence: TGTGCCAGCACCCGAGGGATATTCCTGACCGGGGAGCTGTTTTTT.

The chain is built from TRBV6-5 and TRBJ2-5; 8 nucleotides agree with TRBD2. Looked up from germline, CDR1 is MNHEY and CDR2 is SVGAGI. With V trimmed by 0 bases and J by 9 bases, 6 bases remained unmatched. The CDR3 runs 14 residues. This chain's CDR3 is CASSYSLAGSPQYF. The CDR3 DNA follows: TGTGCCAGCAGTTACTCGTTAGCGGGAAGTCCCCAGTACTTC.

This clone is a singleton in its sample. V is TRBV7-2 and J is TRBJ1-2; D gene unclear. V shed 1 base and J shed 8 bases, with 11 bases lying between them. Germline CDR1 is SGHTA and CDR2 is FQGNSA. The CDR3 loop spans 13 amino acids. The CDR3 DNA reads TGTGCCAGCAGCTTAGAGACCGGCGGGGGCTACACCTTC. This gives the protein CASSLETGGGYTF.

CDR3 coding DNA: TGCGCCAGCAGCTTGAGTGGGGGCAAGGGGCAGAACACTGAAGCTTTCTTT. Translation gives CASSLSGGKGQNTEAFF. V gene TRBV5-1 combines with J gene TRBJ1-1; a weak D match, TRBD1 (6 bases). V gave up 1 base and J gave up 1 base, with 17 bases separating them. The CDR3 is 17 amino acids. Germline CDR1 is SGHRS and CDR2 is YFSETQ.

This clone has a handful of counts. CDR3 protein: CASSPGGGSTQYF. The DNA for the CDR3 is TGTGCCAGCAGCCCCGGGGGCGGGAGTACGCAGTATTTT. This chain connects TRBV5-4 to TRBJ2-3, with D perhaps TRBD2 (7 bases). Deletions cut 4 bases from V and 8 bases from J, with 14 bases between. CDR1 and CDR2 from the germline V gene are SGHNT and YYREEE (reference sequence). CDR3 length equals 13 residues.

This clone has a single count. This rearrangement joins TRBV5-1 to TRBJ2-3, with TRBD2 as a possible D gene (6 bases). This CDR3 has 13 amino acids. The germline V gene encodes CDR1 SGHRS and CDR2 YFSETQ. Trimming cost V 4 bases and J 7 bases, with 13 bases left between them. The CDR3 protein is CASSLETRYTQYF. CDR3 nucleotide sequence: TGCGCCAGCAGCCTAGAGACTAGATATACGCAGTATTTT.

The rearrangement joins TRBV5-1 to TRBJ2-3; 12 nucleotides align to TRBD2. Losses at the gene ends were 2 bases for V and 0 bases for J; bases not matched to a gene: 4. The CDR3 is 17 amino acids. CDR1 and CDR2 (germline): SGHRS, YFSETQ. The CDR3 nucleotides are TGCGCCAGCAGCTTACAGACTAGCGGGAGAAGCACAGATACGCAGTATTTT. Amino acid sequence: CASSLQTSGRSTDTQYF.